This T cell receptor (beta chain) was sequenced in a study of Graves' ophthalmopathy and Graves' hyperthyroidism. Study-level results: Classification of ophthalmopathy versus stable hyperthyroidism by a 13-signature model yielded 85% to 90% sensitivity and approximately 80% specificity. The model reached around 70% sensitivity and around 72% specificity for predicting ophthalmopathy progression. Among expanded thyroid clonotypes above 0.001 frequency, most also occurred in blood.

In this sample, this clonotype turned up many times. Its specificity is unknown. The TCR beta CDR3 regions underwent amplification from RNA transcripts. Second-round multiplex PCR came after a first-round RT-PCR that employed HTBI primers. In TCRdb, the multiplex PCR reads were re-called with MiXCR into one record per CDR3 protein. The sample gives fewer than 600,000 distinct CDR3 sequences, under 15% of which show up once; about a tenth is in the top ten. This CDR3 is built from 12 residues. V was cut by 1 base and J by 5 bases, with 5 bases left in between. CDR1 GTSNPN and CDR2 SVGIG come from the germline V gene (reference sequence).

The specimen sequenced was blood. V gene TRBV30 combines with J gene TRBJ2-2; possible D gene TRBD1, 5 bases. The sequence derives from a woman aged 25-40 years with Graves' ophthalmopathy. CDR3 coding DNA: TGTGCCTGGAGTGAGGGGACCGGGGAGCTGTTTTTT. Translated, it gives CAWSEGTGELFF.